A single TCR beta chain is shown here with its context. What it binds is unknown. A much larger clone differs from this one at a single base, so this may be a read error. For the second PCR, which ran for about 7 to 11 cycles, a sample-barcoded 5' primer and a J-beta primer mix were used. TCRdb redid the calling of the 5' RACE reads with MiXCR, one entry per CDR3 protein. Among some 900,000 distinct CDR3 sequences listed, about 44% were seen once. These data are taken from a study of blood T cells in healthy people across ages. Overall study context: Per two T cells, about one barcoded beta molecule was captured through template switching.

Study findings and constraints: Donor CMV infection status was unknown, possibly confounding age-related changes in expanded clonotypes. Researchers deemed the diversity estimates from one million T cells underestimates.

The CDR3 length is 15 residues. Trimming removed 3 bases at V and 0 bases at J, with 12 bases between. CDR1 and CDR2 (germline): MNHNS, SASEGT. The V gene is TRBV6-1, the J gene TRBJ2-7; weak D call: TRBD2 (6 bases). The sample consisted of blood. This receptor was identified in a man between 25 and 39 years old in good health. CDR3 in amino acids: CASSESGGASYEQYF. The CDR3, as DNA: TGTGCCAGCAGTGAGTCTGGCGGGGCCTCCTACGAGCAGTACTTC.